Shown below are 30 T cell receptor beta chains from a single sample sequenced in a study of T cell changes during pregnancy in multiple sclerosis. Produced via immunoSEQ multiplex PCR; TCRdb's table is partial and in-frame only. The table lists about 69,000 clones, around 92% of them singletons, with just under 2% in the top ten. This specimen consisted of peripheral blood, obtained in the third trimester of pregnancy. All receptors derive from a female donor in good health, enrolled as a control in a pregnancy study.

The genes are TRBV9 and TRBJ2-3, with 9 positions matching TRBD2. This CDR3 contains 15 residues. J lost 5 bases, V lost 1 base, and 5 bases had no gene match. The germline V gene encodes CDR1 SGDLS and CDR2 YYNGEE. This chain's CDR3 is CASSVTTSGGDTQYF. The CDR3 DNA sequence: TGTGCCAGCAGCGTAACGACTAGCGGAGGAGATACGCAGTATTTT. The full variable domain, in which reference TRBV9 and TRBJ2-3 provide the parts outside the CDR3, is DSGVTQTPKHLITATGQRVTLRCSPRSGDLSVYWYQQSLDQGLQFLIQYYNGEERAKGNILERFSAQQFPDLHSELNLSSLELGDSALYFCASSVTTSGGDTQYFGPGTRLTVL.

The J gene is TRBJ2-5, the V gene TRBV6-5; 7 bases fit TRBD2. The CDR3 has 16 amino acids. Germline loops: CDR1 MNHEY, CDR2 SVGAGI. Trimming at V came to 1 base and at J to 5 bases, leaving 10 bases not matched to a gene. CDR3 protein: CASSYWGGGVSETQYF. CDR3 sequence (DNA): TGTGCCAGCAGTTACTGGGGGGGAGGGGTTTCTGAGACCCAGTACTTC.

V is TRBV5-4 and J is TRBJ2-6; D unresolved. This CDR3 comprises 16 residues. Germline V gene sequence: CDR1 SGHNT, CDR2 YYREEE (reference sequence). The V end lost 2 bases, the J end lost 1 base, and 10 bases lay between the germline ends. For the CDR3, the DNA is TGTGCCAGCAGCTTTACCCAGGCGTCTGGGGCCAACGTCCTGACTTTC. Translation gives CASSFTQASGANVLTF.

This chain links TRBV18 with TRBJ2-5; perhaps TRBD1 as D (5 bases). CDR3 size: 13 residues. Per the germline V gene, CDR1 is KGHSH and CDR2 is LQKENI. Trimming left V 2 bases short and J 3 bases short, with 7 bases between. In DNA, the CDR3 is TGTGCCAGCTCACCATCCAGGGAAGAGACCCAGTACTTC. It is translated as CASSPSREETQYF.

The rearrangement joins TRBV5-5 to TRBJ1-3; D is perhaps TRBD1 (5 bases). With 0 bases removed from V and 8 bases from J, the gap between germline ends came to 12 bases. Germline assignment: CDR1 SGHKS and CDR2 YYEKEE (reference sequence). CDR3 length: 14 residues. CDR3: CASSLAYPGDTIYF. Written as DNA, the CDR3 is TGTGCCAGCAGCTTGGCTTACCCGGGGGACACCATATATTTT.

The chain couples TRBV7-3 to TRBJ2-3; a possible D gene is TRBD2 (6 bases). This CDR3 is 15 amino acids long. The germline V and J ends were trimmed by 2 bases and 3 bases, with 12 bases remaining between them. Per germline, CDR1 SGHTA and CDR2 FQGTGA. The CDR3 bases are TGTGCCAGCAGCTTACTCGGCGGGAAAACAGATACGCAGTATTTT. As protein: CASSLLGGKTDTQYF.

Here the CDR3 DNA reads TGTGCCAGCAGCTTGCGGAGGGGAGGGTCAGAGACCCAGTACTTC. It encodes CASSLRRGGSETQYF. This chain joins TRBV5-5 and TRBJ2-5, with 7 bases that match TRBD2. Germline V gene sequence: CDR1 SGHKS, CDR2 YYEKEE (reference sequence). CDR3 length: 15 residues. Unmatched junction bases numbered 7, after V lost 1 base and J lost 4 bases.

The rearrangement joins TRBV28 to TRBJ2-3; weak D call: TRBD2 (5 bases). V was clipped by 6 bases and J by 2 bases, with 24 bases between them. Germline loops: CDR1 MDHEN, CDR2 SYDVKM. This CDR3 spans 18 amino acids. This CDR3 is CASSRIPSGVMSTDTQYF. The CDR3 nucleotides are TGTGCCAGCAGCCGTATCCCATCCGGGGTGATGTCCACAGATACGCAGTATTTT.

The rearrangement uses TRBV18 and TRBJ2-7; 13 bases map to TRBD2. The germline V gene encodes CDR1 KGHSH and CDR2 LQKENI. The CDR3 is 15 residues long. The V segment lost 4 bases and the J segment 4 bases; nucleotides outside the gene matches: 4. The CDR3 loop reads CASSLLAGGMYEQYF. DNA for the CDR3: TGTGCCAGCTCACTACTAGCGGGAGGGATGTACGAGCAGTACTTC.

The J gene is TRBJ2-3, the V gene TRBV18, with D perhaps TRBD1 (5 bases). Germline lookup yields CDR1 KGHSH and CDR2 LQKENI. With 3 bases removed from V and 3 bases from J, the gap between germline ends came to 13 bases. The CDR3 sequence is 15 residues long. In DNA, the CDR3 is TGTGCCAGCTCACCCGACAGATTGGGGACAGATACGCAGTATTTT. Residues: CASSPDRLGTDTQYF. Supplemented by reference TRBV18 and TRBJ2-3, the full variable domain reads NAGVMQNPRHLVRRRGQEARLRCSPMKGHSHVYWYRQLPEEGLKFMVYLQKENIIDESGMPKERFSAEFPKEGPSILRIQQVVRGDSAAYFCASSPDRLGTDTQYFGPGTRLTVL.

The V call is TRBV5-1, the J call TRBJ1-6; 7 nucleotides match TRBD1. Germline CDR1 and CDR2: SGHRS and YFSETQ. The CDR3 is made up of 12 amino acids. Germline trimming cut 7 bases from V and 9 bases from J; bases unmatched to any gene: 4. The CDR3 DNA follows: TGCGCCAGCTCATGGACAGGTTCACCCCTCCACTTT. Its protein is CASSWTGSPLHF.

The V gene is TRBV6-5, the J gene TRBJ1-5; no definite D call. CDR3 length: 12 residues. Between the trimmed V and J ends, which lost 7 bases and 2 bases, there was a span of 6 bases. Per germline, CDR1 MNHEY and CDR2 SVGAGI. The CDR3 here is CASTSGNQPQHF. CDR3 nucleotides: TGTGCCAGCACCAGCGGCAATCAGCCCCAGCATTTT.

This clone appeared once. The rearrangement uses TRBV7-9 and TRBJ2-3; 12 nucleotides match TRBD2. Germline V gene data show CDR1 as SEHNR and CDR2 as FQNEAQ (reference sequence). The CDR3 has 16 amino acids. Losses at the gene ends were 3 bases for V and 5 bases for J; bases not matched to a gene: 6. The CDR3 spells CASSFGLAGRVDTQYF. Written as DNA, the CDR3 is TGTGCCAGCAGCTTCGGACTAGCGGGACGGGTAGATACGCAGTATTTT.

The chain employs TRBV6-6 and TRBJ2-5, with 7 bases lining up with TRBD1. The germline V gene encodes CDR1 MNHNY and CDR2 SVGAGI (reference sequence). V lost 5 bases and J lost 4; bases outside the gene matches: 1. This CDR3 contains 12 residues. The CDR3 coding sequence is TGTGCCAGCAGTAGGGGGCCAGAGACCCAGTACTTC. This translates into CASSRGPETQYF.

The V and J genes are TRBV5-4 and TRBJ2-2, with 8 bases matching TRBD2. Germline V lookup: CDR1 SGHNT, CDR2 YYREEE (reference sequence). Trimming removed 4 bases from V and 2 bases from J; junction bases left unmatched: 10. This CDR3 has 17 residues. In DNA, the CDR3 is TGTGCCAGCAGCACCATCGTGAGCGGGGGCAACACCGGGGAGCTGTTTTTT. Translating gives CASSTIVSGGNTGELFF. Full variable domain (missing parts from reference TRBV5-4 and TRBJ2-2): ETGVTQSPTHLIKTRGQQVTLRCSSQSGHNTVSWYQQALGQGPQFIFQYYREEENGRGNFPPRFSGLQFPNYSSELNVNALELDDSALYLCASSTIVSGGNTGELFFGEGSRLTVL.

The rearrangement links TRBV2 to TRBJ2-7, with no clear D. V lost 6 bases and J lost 2, with 14 bases in between. Germline CDR1 reads SNHLY; CDR2 reads FYNNEI. The CDR3 has 14 amino acids. CDR3 nucleotide sequence: TGTGCCAGCAGCCTCACCGCACAGCCCTACGAGCAGTACTTC. As protein: CASSLTAQPYEQYF. The variable domain in full, with the rest retrieved from reference TRBV2 and TRBJ2-7, is EPEVTQTPSHQVTQMGQEVILRCVPISNHLYFYWYRQILGQKVEFLVSFYNNEISEKSEIFDDQFSVERPDGSNFTLKIRSTKLEDSAMYFCASSLTAQPYEQYFGPGTRLTVT.

The V and J genes are TRBV4-2 and TRBJ2-1; 8 bases agree with TRBD2. The germline V gene encodes CDR1 LGHNA and CDR2 YNFKEQ. This CDR3 region has 17 residues. V trimming: 0 bases; J trimming: 3 bases; junction bases outside the gene matches: 7. The CDR3: CASSQEGVLAGYNEQFF. As DNA, the CDR3 is TGTGCCAGCAGCCAAGAAGGCGTCCTAGCGGGCTACAATGAGCAGTTCTTC.

The genes are TRBV7-2 and TRBJ2-1; the match to TRBD2 covers 10 bases. This CDR3 is built from 14 residues. Germline V CDR1 and CDR2: SGHTA, FQGNSA. Germline trimming cut 1 base from V and 6 bases from J; bases unmatched to any gene: 0. The CDR3 DNA reads as TGTGCCAGCAGCTTAGGGACTAGCGGCAATGAGCAGTTCTTC. Its translation: CASSLGTSGNEQFF.

This clone has only one observation. This sequence joins TRBV6-6 and TRBJ2-7; 7 nucleotides line up with TRBD1. CDR3 length equals 14 residues. V lost 4 bases, J lost 5 bases, and 8 bases stayed unmatched. In germline, CDR1 is MNHNY, CDR2 SVGAGI (reference sequence). This chain's CDR3 is CASSSNRGSDEQYF. The CDR3 DNA sequence: TGTGCCAGCAGTTCTAACAGGGGTTCCGACGAGCAGTACTTC.

V gene TRBV4-1 combines with J gene TRBJ2-5; 11 nucleotides match TRBD2. The tail of the sequence fits TRBJ2-7 better, so the J call may be wrong. The CDR3 is made up of 14 amino acids. The germline V gene has CDR1 MGHRA and CDR2 YSYEKL. The CDR3 DNA reads TGCGCCAGCAGCCAGGTAGCGGGGGGGGGCGAGCAGTACTTC. Translated, it gives CASSQVAGGGEQYF.

V is TRBV6-6 and J is TRBJ2-7, with unresolved D. Germline CDR1 MNHNY, CDR2 SVGAGI (reference sequence). The CDR3 loop spans 13 amino acids. Trimming stripped 6 bases from V and 2 bases from J, with 11 bases between. CDR3 sequence: CASSPRSAYEQYF. The CDR3 DNA is TGTGCCAGCAGCCCCAGATCCGCCTACGAGCAGTACTTC.

The chain joins TRBV7-9 to TRBJ2-5, with a possible D match to TRBD2 (6 bases). V was clipped by 1 base and J by 1 base, with 7 bases between them. The CDR3 loop spans 14 amino acids. The germline V gene has CDR1 SEHNR and CDR2 FQNEAQ (reference sequence). The CDR3 here is CASSLGGAQETQYF. CDR3 in DNA: TGTGCCAGCAGCTTAGGCGGGGCCCAAGAGACCCAGTACTTC. The full variable domain, with the rest looked up from reference TRBV7-9 and TRBJ2-5, is DTGVSQNPRHKITKRGQNVTFRCDPISEHNRLYWYRQTLGQGPEFLTYFQNEAQLEKSRLLSDRFSAERPKGSFSTLEIQRTEQGDSAMYLCASSLGGAQETQYFGPGTRLLVL.

The chain employs TRBV27 and TRBJ2-2, with a tentative D call TRBD2 (7 bases). Germline V gene lookup returns CDR1 MNHEY and CDR2 SMNVEV (reference sequence). This CDR3 has 19 amino acids. V gave up 0 bases and J gave up 1 base, with 18 bases separating them. CDR3 DNA: TGTGCCAGCAGTTTATCGACCCCTGTCGGGGGGCGGAACACCGGGGAGCTGTTTTTT. Translation gives CASSLSTPVGGRNTGELFF.

The chain employs TRBV27 and TRBJ2-7, with TRBD1 identical over 9 bases. The CDR3 totals 14 residues. Germline values: CDR1 MNHEY, CDR2 SMNVEV (reference sequence). Losses at the gene ends were 0 bases for V and 7 bases for J; bases not matched to a gene: 4. CDR3 residues: CASSLSPTGGEQYF. The DNA of the CDR3 is TGTGCCAGCAGTTTATCCCCGACAGGGGGTGAGCAGTACTTC.

The rearrangement uses TRBV29-1 and TRBJ2-3; 8 positions agree with TRBD1. This CDR3 comprises 15 residues. The germline V gene encodes CDR1 SQVTM and CDR2 ANQGSEA. The ends lost 3 bases at V and 6 bases at J; junction bases unmatched: 11. As DNA, the CDR3 is TGCAGCGTTGAGGGGACAGGAGGGTTTTCGGATACGCAGTATTTT. Its protein is CSVEGTGGFSDTQYF.

The chain couples TRBV7-8 to TRBJ2-7, with 11 nucleotides matching TRBD2. Germline-derived CDR1 and CDR2 are SGHVS and FQNEAQ. Trimming took 6 bases from V and 3 from J; bases not matched to a gene: 7. The length of the CDR3 is 15 residues. CDR3 nucleotides: TGTGCCAGCAGTCGTGGGACTAGCGGAAACTACGAGCAGTACTTC. Translating gives CASSRGTSGNYEQYF.

The chain has TRBV11-2 and TRBJ1-1, with 7 bases lining up with TRBD1. CDR3 size: 14 residues. Trimming took 5 bases from V and 2 from J; bases not matched to a gene: 5. Germline values: CDR1 SGHAT, CDR2 FQNNGV. This CDR3 reads CASSRTGLNTEAFF. The CDR3 coding sequence is TGTGCCAGCAGCCGGACAGGCCTAAACACTGAAGCTTTCTTT. Variable domain in full (rest from reference TRBV11-2 and TRBJ1-1): EAGVAQSPRYKIIEKRQSVAFWCNPISGHATLYWYQQILGQGPKLLIQFQNNGVVDDSQLPKDRFSAERLKGVDSTLKIQPAKLEDSAVYLCASSRTGLNTEAFFGQGTRLTVV.

CDR3 sequence (DNA): TGTGCCAGCAGTGGTCCCCGACAGAAAGAGACCCAGTACTTC. It specifies CASSGPRQKETQYF. The chain employs TRBV2 and TRBJ2-5; a possible D gene is TRBD1 (5 bases). This CDR3 spans 14 amino acids. Germline CDR1 and CDR2: SNHLY and FYNNEI. The V end lost 4 bases, the J end lost 3 bases, and 12 bases lay between the germline ends.

V is TRBV25-1 and J is TRBJ1-2; D might be TRBD1 (6 bases). V lost 6 bases, J lost 5 bases, and 10 bases lay in between. The germline V gene has CDR1 MGHDK and CDR2 SYGVNS. This CDR3 spans 12 amino acids. CDR3 sequence reads: CASSTGQYGYTF. As DNA, the CDR3 is TGTGCCAGCAGCACAGGGCAATATGGCTACACCTTC.

The J gene is TRBJ2-3, the V gene TRBV2; 7 nucleotides match TRBD2. CDR3 length: 19 residues. Trimming cost V 2 bases and J 1 base; bases outside gene matches: 15. Germline-derived CDR1 and CDR2 are SNHLY and FYNNEI. CDR3 DNA sequence: TGTGCCAGCAGTGAAATTCTTCCCGGACTAGGAGCGGGCACAGATACGCAGTATTTT. Residues: CASSEILPGLGAGTDTQYF. The full variable domain, rest sourced from reference TRBV2 and TRBJ2-3, is EPEVTQTPSHQVTQMGQEVILRCVPISNHLYFYWYRQILGQKVEFLVSFYNNEISEKSEIFDDQFSVERPDGSNFTLKIRSTKLEDSAMYFCASSEILPGLGAGTDTQYFGPGTRLTVL.